This TCR beta chain was profiled in a study of blood T cells in healthy people across ages. This clonotype came up many times. What it binds is not known. The extraction recovered at least 5 micrograms of total RNA per sample. A J-beta primer mix and a sample-barcoded 5' primer were used in a second PCR of about 7 to 12 cycles. Every molecule of cDNA carried a tag from a template-switch adaptor with 12 random nucleotides. TCRdb independently ran MiXCR on the 5' RACE reads; one entry per CDR3 protein. Here the sample spans roughly 700,000 distinct CDR3 sequences, 32% being singletons. Study results and limitations: Diversity was higher, and naive CD4+ cells more numerous, in long-lived donors than in aged donors. Estimates drawn from one million T cells were deemed to understate diversity.

The receptor was isolated from a woman older than 75 in good health. Input material: blood.

CDR3 coding DNA: TGCAGCGTTGACCCGGGACGGTCCTACAATGAGCAGTTCTTC. Residues: CSVDPGRSYNEQFF. This chain uses TRBV29-1 with TRBJ2-1, with D perhaps being TRBD1 or TRBD2 (5 bases each). The ends were cut back, 3 bases at V and 1 base at J, with 10 bases in the middle. CDR1 is SQVTM, CDR2 ANQGSEA, per germline. The CDR3 consists of 14 residues.